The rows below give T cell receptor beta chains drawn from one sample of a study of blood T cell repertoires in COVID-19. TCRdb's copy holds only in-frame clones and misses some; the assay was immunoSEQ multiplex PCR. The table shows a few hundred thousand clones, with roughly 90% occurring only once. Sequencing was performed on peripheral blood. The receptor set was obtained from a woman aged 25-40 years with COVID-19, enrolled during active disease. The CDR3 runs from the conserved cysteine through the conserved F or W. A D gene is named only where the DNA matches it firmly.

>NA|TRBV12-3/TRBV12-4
CASSPQGNQPQHF
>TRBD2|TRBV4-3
CASSQTFSGGHYNEQFF
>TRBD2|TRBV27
CASSPPFSGGYTDTQYF
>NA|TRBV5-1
CASSSRGQNTEAFF
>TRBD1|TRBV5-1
CASSRGTGVYNEQFF
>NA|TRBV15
CATSRPGQVETQYF
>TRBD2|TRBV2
CASSERGGADTQYF
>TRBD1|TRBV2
CASSDPDRGRRDNSPLHF
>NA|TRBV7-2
CASSLGRNTEAFF
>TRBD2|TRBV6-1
CASSAYSTGGPYNEQFF
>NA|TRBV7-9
CASSYRTASYEQYF
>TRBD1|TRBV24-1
CATSDRDSPSTDTQYF
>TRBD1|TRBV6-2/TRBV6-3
CASSKGLNAGTGYGFF